The 10 T cell receptor beta chains given below trace back to one sample, sequenced in a study of technical replicates of blood from several donors (dated by TCRdb to about 2017). Library preparation used the immunoSEQ multiplex PCR assay. TCRdb re-hosts the immuneACCESS table, in-frame sequences only. Its copies lack some clones; in the studies checked, an unresolved V gene accounts for under half of them, and the cause for the rest is not known. For this sample the table gives tens of thousands of clones, of which around 89% were detected only once. The ten largest clones capture under 6% of the sample. Input material: PBMCs. These receptors were taken from a human donor in good health. Some clones in this sample may be carry-over from other donors' samples.

This chain connects TRBV9 to TRBJ1-1; 10 nucleotides match TRBD1. Trimming removed 3 bases from V and 8 bases from J; junction bases left unmatched: 7. The CDR3 sequence is 14 residues long. The germline V gene has CDR1 SGDLS and CDR2 YYNGEE. Written as DNA, the CDR3 is TGTGCCAGCAGCGCCACCGGGACAGGGGAGGAAGCTTTCTTT. This sequence encodes CASSATGTGEEAFF.

V and J are TRBV4-1 and TRBJ2-5, with D possibly being TRBD2 (5 bases). The ends were cut back, 1 base at V and 4 bases at J, with 7 bases in the middle. Germline assignment: CDR1 MGHRA and CDR2 YSYEKL. This CDR3 region has 13 residues. CDR3 sequence reads: CASSQGGLETQYF. CDR3 bases: TGCGCCAGCAGCCAAGGAGGGCTAGAGACCCAGTACTTC.

The CDR3 DNA reads TGCGCCAGCAGCCATGGGGCAACAGGGAATGGCTACACCTTC. This encodes CASSHGATGNGYTF. The chain links TRBV4-1 to TRBJ1-2; D is possibly TRBD1 (6 bases). Per germline, CDR1 MGHRA and CDR2 YSYEKL. The CDR3 spans 14 residues. Trimming removed 3 bases from V and 6 bases from J, with 14 bases in between.

The chain links TRBV18 to TRBJ2-2, with 8 bases that match TRBD2. With V trimmed by 3 bases and J by 5 bases, 5 bases remained unmatched. Germline V gene lookup returns CDR1 KGHSH and CDR2 LQKENI. This CDR3 has 15 residues. CDR3 DNA sequence: TGTGCCAGCTCACCGCTGGGACTAGGAACCGGGGAGCTGTTTTTT. It encodes CASSPLGLGTGELFF. Full variable domain (outside the CDR3, taken from reference TRBV18 and TRBJ2-2): NAGVMQNPRHLVRRRGQEARLRCSPMKGHSHVYWYRQLPEEGLKFMVYLQKENIIDESGMPKERFSAEFPKEGPSILRIQQVVRGDSAAYFCASSPLGLGTGELFFGEGSRLTVL.

This chain uses TRBV5-6 with TRBJ2-3; 7 bases are a match to TRBD1. Germline CDR1 SGHDT, CDR2 YYEEEE. The CDR3 loop spans 11 amino acids. V lost 9 bases, J lost 3 bases, and 1 base stayed unmatched. The CDR3 DNA reads TGTGCCACGGGACAGACAGATACGCAGTATTTT. The encoded protein is CATGQTDTQYF.

This clone was detected only a few times. The chain has TRBV27 and TRBJ1-6, with a possible D match to TRBD1 (5 bases). The germline V gene encodes CDR1 MNHEY and CDR2 SMNVEV (reference sequence). The V gene lost 7 bases and the J gene lost 10 bases, with 11 bases spanning the gap. This CDR3 contains 12 residues. The CDR3 loop reads CASNRRQSPLHF. The CDR3 region has the DNA TGTGCCAGCAACAGGCGCCAGTCACCCCTCCACTTT.

The rearrangement joins TRBV10-3 to TRBJ2-7; 9 bases map to TRBD2. The V gene end was trimmed by 2 bases and the J gene end by 3 bases; junction bases not matched to a gene: 2. Germline CDR1 is ENHRY and CDR2 is SYGVKD. The CDR3 has 14 amino acids. CDR3 bases: TGTGCCATCAGTGAGAGCGGGGGGAGCTACGAGCAGTACTTC. Residues: CAISESGGSYEQYF.

V is TRBV7-2 and J is TRBJ2-7; the D is unclear. With 5 bases removed from V and 0 bases from J, the gap between germline ends came to 11 bases. The CDR3 consists of 14 residues. Germline-derived CDR1 and CDR2 are SGHTA and FQGNSA. The CDR3: CASSLSRSSYEQYF. The CDR3 DNA sequence: TGTGCCAGCAGCCTATCGCGGAGCTCCTACGAGCAGTACTTC.

Written as DNA, the CDR3 is TGTGCCAGCAGTGAAGGAGAAGGGGTGCCCCAGCATTTT. Translation gives CASSEGEGVPQHF. The chain carries TRBV2 and TRBJ1-5; D might be TRBD1 (5 bases). Germline lookup yields CDR1 SNHLY and CDR2 FYNNEI. Trimming took off 1 base at V and 9 bases at J, with 10 bases between the two ends. The CDR3 consists of 13 residues.

This clone was recorded once. The rearrangement uses TRBV7-3 and TRBJ2-1, with 7 nucleotides matching TRBD2. The CDR3 is made up of 14 amino acids. J was trimmed by 5 bases and V by 2 bases; bases with no gene match: 3. CDR1 is SGHTA and CDR2 is FQGTGA in the germline V gene. The CDR3 DNA is TGTGCCAGCAGCTTATTGCGGGGGAACAATGAGCAGTTCTTC. This gives the protein CASSLLRGNNEQFF.